The entry below describes one T cell receptor beta chain. Looked up from germline, CDR1 is MNHEY and CDR2 is SMNVEV (reference sequence). The V gene end was trimmed by 9 bases and the J gene end by 4 bases; junction bases not matched to a gene: 19. The length of the CDR3 is 18 residues. This entry belongs to a study of blood T cell repertoires in COVID-19. About the research overall: From T cells, B-cell-depleted T cells, or PBMCs came the material, which was cDNA or gDNA.

Those who participated ranged in age from roughly 18 to 100 years and resided in about two dozen US areas. The repertoire was sequenced with immunoSEQ multiplex PCR; TCRdb's copy has only in-frame clones and lacks some. The sample lists about 270,000 clones, approximately 90% occurring once. The TCR comes from a woman in her thirties with acute COVID-19. The chain links TRBV27 to TRBJ1-3, with 9 bases identical to TRBD1. Sequencing input: PBMCs or T cells enriched from blood (not recorded which). This CDR3 is CASHTMDRGRPGGNTIYF. The CDR3 bases are TGTGCCAGTCATACTATGGACAGGGGCAGGCCAGGGGGAAACACCATATATTTT.